A selection of T cell receptor beta chains follows, all from one sample in a study of control samples from healthy donors and cancer patients. Profiled with immunoSEQ multiplex PCR; TCRdb holds only in-frame clones, not every one. Here the sample spans 150,000 to 180,000 clones, approximately 93% being singletons. Sequencing was carried out using blood. Receptors originate from a man aged 40-49 years in good health. Each CDR3 is given with its conserved first and last residue. D genes are given only for firm matches. Not all rows give a size; the values are once, few, many and, for expanded clones, a class.

D gene	V gene	J gene	clone size	CDR3 DNA	CDR3 protein
-	TRBV6-5	TRBJ1-5	few	TGTGCCAGCAGTTACTCCAGCAATCAGCCCCAGCATTTT	CASSYSSNQPQHF
-	TRBV6-2/TRBV6-3	TRBJ2-1	-	TGTGCCAGCAGTTACTTCGGAAACAATGAGCAGTTCTTC	CASSYFGNNEQFF
-	TRBV5-6	TRBJ2-7	few	TGTGCCAGCAGCTGGGGACGGAGTTCCAGTGAGCAGTACTTC	CASSWGRSSSEQYF
-	TRBV28	TRBJ1-1	-	TGTGCCAGCAGTTTAACGGTACCGATGAACACTGAAGCTTTCTTT	CASSLTVPMNTEAFF
-	TRBV7-9	TRBJ1-1	-	TGTGCCAGCAGCTACCTCGGGGTGAACACTGAAGCTTTCTTT	CASSYLGVNTEAFF
-	TRBV30	TRBJ1-3	-	TGTGCCTGGAGTGCAGGGCTTCTCGGAAACACCATATATTTT	CAWSAGLLGNTIYF
-	TRBV12-3/TRBV12-4	TRBJ1-2	-	TGTGCCAGCAACATGGACGGGACTGATGGCTACACCTTC	CASNMDGTDGYTF
TRBD1	TRBV4-1	TRBJ1-5	-	TGCGCCAGCAGCCAAGGACAGGGGGCAGTGGGCAATCAGCCCCAGCATTTT	CASSQGQGAVGNQPQHF
TRBD1	TRBV6-5	TRBJ2-7	-	TGTGCCAGCAGTTACTCGGACAGGGCGGACGAGCAGTACTTC	CASSYSDRADEQYF
-	TRBV5-6	TRBJ1-2	-	TGTGCCAGCAGCGCTGGCATTCAAGGGTATGGCTACACCTTC	CASSAGIQGYGYTF
-	TRBV7-9	TRBJ1-4	-	TGTGCCAGCAGCTTATCCGTTCTCGAAAAACTGTTTTTT	CASSLSVLEKLFF
-	TRBV2	TRBJ1-1	-	TGTGCCAGCAGTGGGTTTCGGAACACTGAAGCTTTCTTT	CASSGFRNTEAFF
TRBD1	TRBV28	TRBJ1-1	once	TGTGCCAGCAGAACAGGGGCGAAAGGGAACACTGAAGCTTTCTTT	CASRTGAKGNTEAFF
-	TRBV28	TRBJ1-3	-	TGTGCCACCACTGGCACGAGCTCTGGAAACACCATATATTTT	CATTGTSSGNTIYF
-	TRBV5-6	TRBJ2-7	-	TGTGCCAGCAGCTTCGCAGGGGCTACCTACGAGCAGTACTTC	CASSFAGATYEQYF
TRBD1	TRBV7-7	TRBJ1-2	-	TGTGCCAGCAGCCCATTCCAGGGGGGCACCTTC	CASSPFQGGTF
-	TRBV4-1	TRBJ1-5	-	TGCGCCAGCAGCCAAGTGCGGCAGGGCGGTCAGCCCCAGCATTTT	CASSQVRQGGQPQHF